This T cell receptor (beta chain) emerged from a study of STAT5B mutations in CD4+ large granular lymphocyte leukemia. Study-level background: Healthy donors showed HLA-associated enrichment of the CDR3 'QG' motif.

Per germline, CDR1 LGHNA and CDR2 YSLEER. The CDR3 runs 14 residues. V lost 5 bases to trimming and J lost 8 bases, with 13 bases between them. As regards this clone: Its cognate antigen is unknown.

General study findings and limits: TRBV06-family usage was enriched in top patient clones (8/27) versus controls (2/35).

Data came from immunoSEQ multiplex PCR; TCRdb stores just in-frame clones and leaves some out. The table includes tens of thousands of clones, roughly 70% detected once. Sequencing was performed on CD4+ T cells from blood buffy coats. V usage is TRBV4-3 and J usage is TRBJ1-6; D perhaps matches TRBD1 (5 bases). The origin of this receptor is a human donor in good health. The CDR3 DNA is TGCGCCAGCAGCGAAGGGACGGGGGATTCACCCCTCCACTTT. Translating it yields CASSEGTGDSPLHF.